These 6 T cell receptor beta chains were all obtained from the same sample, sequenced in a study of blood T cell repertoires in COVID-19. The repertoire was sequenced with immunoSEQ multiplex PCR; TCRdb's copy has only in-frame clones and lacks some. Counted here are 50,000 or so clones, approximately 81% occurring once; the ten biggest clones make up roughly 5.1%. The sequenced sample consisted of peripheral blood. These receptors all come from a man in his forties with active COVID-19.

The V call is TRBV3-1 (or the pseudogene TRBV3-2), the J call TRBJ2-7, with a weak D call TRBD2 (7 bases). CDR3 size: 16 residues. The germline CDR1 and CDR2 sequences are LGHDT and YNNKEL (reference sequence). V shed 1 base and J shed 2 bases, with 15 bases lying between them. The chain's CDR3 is CASSQGGGAYTYEQYF. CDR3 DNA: TGTGCCAGCAGCCAAGGTGGGGGGGCTTACACCTACGAGCAGTACTTC.

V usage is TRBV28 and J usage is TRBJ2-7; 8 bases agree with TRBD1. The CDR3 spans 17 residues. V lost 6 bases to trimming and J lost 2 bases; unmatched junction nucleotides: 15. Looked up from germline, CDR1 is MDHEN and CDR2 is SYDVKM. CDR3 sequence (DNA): TGTGCCAGCAGCCCCCCCTCCGGGACAGGCCATGCCTACGAGCAGTACTTC. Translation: CASSPPSGTGHAYEQYF.

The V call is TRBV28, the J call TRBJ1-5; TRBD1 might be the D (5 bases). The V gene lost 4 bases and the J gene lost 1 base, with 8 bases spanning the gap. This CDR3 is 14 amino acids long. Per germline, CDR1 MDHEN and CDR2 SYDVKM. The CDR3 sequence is CASSSGGSNQPQHF. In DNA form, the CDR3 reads TGTGCCAGCAGTTCGGGGGGAAGCAATCAGCCCCAGCATTTT.

This CDR3 reads CSVDKLRTGGRNTEAFF. The DNA for the CDR3 is TGCAGCGTCGACAAACTTCGGACAGGGGGTCGGAACACTGAAGCTTTCTTT. The chain recombines TRBV29-1 with TRBJ1-1; 10 bases map to TRBD1. This CDR3 has 17 residues. Trimming cost V 6 bases and J 1 base; bases outside gene matches: 14. Per germline, CDR1 SQVTM and CDR2 ANQGSEA. The variable domain in full, completed from reference TRBV29-1 and TRBJ1-1, reads SAVISQKPSRDICQRGTSLTIQCQVDSQVTMMFWYRQQPGQSLTLIATANQGSEATYESGFVIDKFPISRPNLTFSTLTVSNMSPEDSSIYLCSVDKLRTGGRNTEAFFGQGTRLTVV.

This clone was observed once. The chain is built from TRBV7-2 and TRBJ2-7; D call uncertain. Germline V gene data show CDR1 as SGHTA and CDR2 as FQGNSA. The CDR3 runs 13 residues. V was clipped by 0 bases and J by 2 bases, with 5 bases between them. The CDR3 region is CASSLAGAYEQYF. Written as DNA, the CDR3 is TGTGCCAGCAGCTTAGCGGGCGCCTACGAGCAGTACTTC.

The DNA of the CDR3 is TGCGCCAGCAGTGAGTTAAGCGGCGAGCAGTTCTTC. It translates to CASSELSGEQFF. The rearrangement joins TRBV10-1 to TRBJ2-1; a possible D gene is TRBD2 (5 bases). CDR1 and CDR2 (germline): WNHNN, SYGVQD (reference sequence). The germline V and J ends were trimmed by 1 base and 10 bases, with 8 bases remaining between them. CDR3 size: 12 residues.